Below are 4 T cell receptor beta chains sequenced from a single sample in a study of T cells after yellow fever vaccination. A single record per CDR3 protein comes from TCRdb applying MiXCR to the 5' RACE reads. This sample has about 69,000 distinct CDR3 sequences, with approximately 5.9% found just once. The sample consisted of CD4+ T cells sorted from PBMCs, taken roughly 15 days after the first yellow fever vaccination. The receptors come from a man between 18 and 29 years old who received the YFV17D yellow fever vaccine.

This clonotype was seen many times. This chain joins TRBV4-2 and TRBJ1-5; D is perhaps TRBD1 (6 bases). Trimming removed 6 bases at V and 5 bases at J, with 17 bases between. Germline assignment: CDR1 LGHNA and CDR2 YNFKEQ. The CDR3 has 15 residues. The CDR3 DNA sequence: TGTGCCAGCAGTGACGGAGGACAGTACCATCAGCCCCAGCATTTT. Its translation: CASSDGGQYHQPQHF.

Ten or more counts support this clonotype. The V gene is TRBV5-1, the J gene TRBJ2-3; D gene unclear. Trimming removed 0 bases from V and 7 bases from J, with 12 bases in between. The germline V gene encodes CDR1 SGHRS and CDR2 YFSETQ. The CDR3 has 14 amino acids. The CDR3 region is CASSLGVSKNTQYF. The CDR3 DNA follows: TGCGCCAGCAGCTTGGGGGTGTCAAAGAATACGCAGTATTTT.

This clonotype showed up many times. The gene calls are TRBV20-1 and TRBJ2-3, with TRBD1 matching 7 bases. CDR1 DFQATT and CDR2 SNEGSKA come from the germline V gene (reference sequence). This CDR3 contains 12 residues. V lost 4 bases and J lost 6; bases outside the gene matches: 4. For the CDR3, the DNA is TGCAGTGCTACCGACAGGGCGGATACGCAGTATTTT. This codes for CSATDRADTQYF.

This clonotype was counted at least ten times. The V and J genes are TRBV5-1 and TRBJ2-3, with TRBD2 matching 10 bases. Germline values: CDR1 SGHRS, CDR2 YFSETQ. The length of the CDR3 is 17 residues. Losses at the gene ends were 0 bases for V and 4 bases for J; bases not matched to a gene: 8. CDR3: CASSLAGSGGMADTQYF. DNA for the CDR3: TGCGCCAGCAGCTTGGCCGGTAGCGGGGGGATGGCAGATACGCAGTATTTT.